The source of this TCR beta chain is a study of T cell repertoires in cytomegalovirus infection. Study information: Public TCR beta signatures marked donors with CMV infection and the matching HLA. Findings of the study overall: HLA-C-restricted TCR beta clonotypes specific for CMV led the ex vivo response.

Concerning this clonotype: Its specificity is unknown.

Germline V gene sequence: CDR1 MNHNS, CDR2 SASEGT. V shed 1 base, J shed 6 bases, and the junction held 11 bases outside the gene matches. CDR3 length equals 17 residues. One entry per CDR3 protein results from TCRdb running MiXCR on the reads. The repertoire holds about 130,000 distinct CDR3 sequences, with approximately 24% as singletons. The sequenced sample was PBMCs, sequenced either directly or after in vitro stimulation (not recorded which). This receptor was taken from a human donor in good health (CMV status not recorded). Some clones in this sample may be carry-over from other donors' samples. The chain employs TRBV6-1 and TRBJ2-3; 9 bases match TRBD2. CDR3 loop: CASSEDPLAGAPDTQYF. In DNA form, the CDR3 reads TGTGCCAGCAGTGAAGATCCCTTAGCGGGAGCCCCCGATACGCAGTATTTT.